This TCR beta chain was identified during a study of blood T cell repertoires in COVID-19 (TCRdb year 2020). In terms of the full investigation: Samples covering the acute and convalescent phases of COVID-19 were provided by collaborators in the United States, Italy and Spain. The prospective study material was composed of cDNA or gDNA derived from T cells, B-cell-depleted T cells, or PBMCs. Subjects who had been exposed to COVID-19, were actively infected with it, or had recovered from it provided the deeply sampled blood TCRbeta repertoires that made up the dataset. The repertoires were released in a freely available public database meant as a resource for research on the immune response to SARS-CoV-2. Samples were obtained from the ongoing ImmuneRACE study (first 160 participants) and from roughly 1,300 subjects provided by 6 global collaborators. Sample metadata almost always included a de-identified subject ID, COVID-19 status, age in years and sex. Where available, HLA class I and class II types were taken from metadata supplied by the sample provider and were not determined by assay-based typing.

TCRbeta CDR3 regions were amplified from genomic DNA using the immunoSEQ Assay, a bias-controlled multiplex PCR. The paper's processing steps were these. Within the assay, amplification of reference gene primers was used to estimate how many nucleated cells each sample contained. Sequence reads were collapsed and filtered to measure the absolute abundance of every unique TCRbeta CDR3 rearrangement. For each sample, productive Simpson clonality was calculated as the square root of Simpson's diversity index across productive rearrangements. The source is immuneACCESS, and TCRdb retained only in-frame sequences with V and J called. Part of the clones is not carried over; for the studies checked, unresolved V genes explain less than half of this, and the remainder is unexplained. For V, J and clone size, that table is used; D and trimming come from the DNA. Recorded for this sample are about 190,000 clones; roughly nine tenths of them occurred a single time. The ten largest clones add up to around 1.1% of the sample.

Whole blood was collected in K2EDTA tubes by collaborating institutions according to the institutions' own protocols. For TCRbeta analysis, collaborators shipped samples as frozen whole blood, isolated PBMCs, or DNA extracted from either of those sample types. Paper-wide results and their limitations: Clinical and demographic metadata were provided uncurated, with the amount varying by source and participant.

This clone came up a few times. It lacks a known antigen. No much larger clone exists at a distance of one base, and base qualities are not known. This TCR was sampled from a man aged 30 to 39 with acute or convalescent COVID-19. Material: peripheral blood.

The encoded CDR3 is CSGRGTFGAGELFF. The nucleotide sequence reads TGCAGCGGTCGGGGGACCTTTGGGGCCGGGGAGCTGTTTTTT. This sequence uses TRBV29-1 and TRBJ2-2, and possibly TRBD2, on 6 matching bases. V was cut back by 7 bases and J by 6 bases, leaving a gap of 18 bases between them. From the germline V gene, CDR1 is SQVTM and CDR2 is ANQGSEA. The CDR3 spans 14 residues, from the cysteine through the phenylalanine. Only the CDR3 part of the read is kept: 42 bases, read in frame from the first base.